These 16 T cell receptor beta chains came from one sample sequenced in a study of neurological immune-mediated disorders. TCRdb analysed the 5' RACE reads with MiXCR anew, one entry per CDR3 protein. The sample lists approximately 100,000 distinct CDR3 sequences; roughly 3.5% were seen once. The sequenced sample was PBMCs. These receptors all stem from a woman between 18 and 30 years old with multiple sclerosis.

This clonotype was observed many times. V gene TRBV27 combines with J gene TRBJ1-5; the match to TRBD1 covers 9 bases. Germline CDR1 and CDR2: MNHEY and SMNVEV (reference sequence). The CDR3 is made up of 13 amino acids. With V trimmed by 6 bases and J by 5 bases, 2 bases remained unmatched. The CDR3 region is CASRRTGDQPQHF. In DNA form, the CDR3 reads TGTGCCAGCAGACGGACAGGGGATCAGCCCCAGCATTTT.

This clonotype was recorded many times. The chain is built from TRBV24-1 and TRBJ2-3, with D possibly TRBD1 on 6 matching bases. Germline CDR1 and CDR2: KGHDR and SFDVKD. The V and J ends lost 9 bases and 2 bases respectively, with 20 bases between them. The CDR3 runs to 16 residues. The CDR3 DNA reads TGTGCCACCCCTCCCCCCGACGGACAGTCCACAGATACGCAGTATTTT. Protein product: CATPPPDGQSTDTQYF.

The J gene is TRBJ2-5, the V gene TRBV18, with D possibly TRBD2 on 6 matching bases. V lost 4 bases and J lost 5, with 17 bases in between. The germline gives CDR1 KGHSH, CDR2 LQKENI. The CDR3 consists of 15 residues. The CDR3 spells CASSRTGVLGETQYF. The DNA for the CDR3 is TGTGCCAGCTCACGCACGGGAGTCCTGGGCGAGACCCAGTACTTC.

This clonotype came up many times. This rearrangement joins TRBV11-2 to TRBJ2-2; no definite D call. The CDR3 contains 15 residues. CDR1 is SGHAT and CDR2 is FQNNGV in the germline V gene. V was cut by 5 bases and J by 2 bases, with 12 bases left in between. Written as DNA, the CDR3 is TGTGCCAGCAGCATCGGGTCCTATAACACCGGGGAGCTGTTTTTT. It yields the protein CASSIGSYNTGELFF.

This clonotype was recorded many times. The CDR3 DNA sequence: TGTGCCAGCGGAGGAGGCCTCTATGGCTACACCTTC. Translated, it gives CASGGGLYGYTF. V usage is TRBV27 and J usage is TRBJ1-2, with D unclear. The CDR3 is 12 amino acids. Trimming shortened V by 8 bases and J by 4 bases, and 11 bases separated the two germline ends. Germline loops: CDR1 MNHEY, CDR2 SMNVEV (reference sequence).

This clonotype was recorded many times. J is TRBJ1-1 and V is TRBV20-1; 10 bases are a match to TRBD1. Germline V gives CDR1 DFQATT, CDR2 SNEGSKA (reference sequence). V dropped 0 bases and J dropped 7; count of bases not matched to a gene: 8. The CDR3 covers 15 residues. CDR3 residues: CSARDKDRGGGEAFF. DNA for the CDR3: TGCAGTGCTAGAGATAAGGACAGGGGGGGCGGTGAAGCTTTCTTT.

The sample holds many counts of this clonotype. CDR3 sequence reads: CASSQGHQMNTEAFF. In DNA, the CDR3 is TGCGCCAGCAGCCAGGGACATCAGATGAACACTGAAGCTTTCTTT. This chain uses TRBV5-1 with TRBJ1-1; D is perhaps TRBD1 (6 bases). CDR3 length: 15 amino acids. Trimming shortened V by 4 bases and J by 0 bases, and 13 bases separated the two germline ends. Germline values: CDR1 SGHRS, CDR2 YFSETQ.

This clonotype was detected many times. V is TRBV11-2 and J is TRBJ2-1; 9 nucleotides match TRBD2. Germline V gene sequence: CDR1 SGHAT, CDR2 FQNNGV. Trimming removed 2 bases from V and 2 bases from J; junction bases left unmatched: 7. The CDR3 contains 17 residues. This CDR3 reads CASSLRRAGGTYNEQFF. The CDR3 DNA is TGTGCCAGCAGCTTAAGGCGGGCGGGGGGGACCTACAATGAGCAGTTCTTC.

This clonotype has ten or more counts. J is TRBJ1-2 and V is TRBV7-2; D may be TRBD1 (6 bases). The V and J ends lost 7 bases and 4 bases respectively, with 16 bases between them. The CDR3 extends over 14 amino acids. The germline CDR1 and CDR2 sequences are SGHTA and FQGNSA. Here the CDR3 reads CASTTGGGPYGYTF. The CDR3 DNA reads TGTGCCAGCACCACTGGGGGGGGCCCCTATGGCTACACCTTC.

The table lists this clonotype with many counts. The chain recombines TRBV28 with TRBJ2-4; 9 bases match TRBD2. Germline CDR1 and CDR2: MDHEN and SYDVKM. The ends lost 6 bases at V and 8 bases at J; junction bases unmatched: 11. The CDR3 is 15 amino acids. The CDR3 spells CASSGSLVAGDIQYF. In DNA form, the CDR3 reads TGTGCCAGCAGCGGATCCTTGGTAGCGGGAGACATTCAGTACTTC.

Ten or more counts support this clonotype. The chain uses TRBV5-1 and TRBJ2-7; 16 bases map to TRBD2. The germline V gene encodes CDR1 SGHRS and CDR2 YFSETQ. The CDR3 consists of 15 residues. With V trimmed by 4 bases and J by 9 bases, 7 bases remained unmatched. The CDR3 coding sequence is TGCGCCAGCAGCCTACTTGGGACTAGCGGGGGGGTGCAGTACTTC. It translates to CASSLLGTSGGVQYF. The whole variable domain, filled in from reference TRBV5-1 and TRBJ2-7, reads KAGVTQTPRYLIKTRGQQVTLSCSPISGHRSVSWYQQTPGQGLQFLFEYFSETQRNKGNFPGRFSGRQFSNSRSEMNVSTLELGDSALYLCASSLLGTSGGVQYFGPGTRLTVT.

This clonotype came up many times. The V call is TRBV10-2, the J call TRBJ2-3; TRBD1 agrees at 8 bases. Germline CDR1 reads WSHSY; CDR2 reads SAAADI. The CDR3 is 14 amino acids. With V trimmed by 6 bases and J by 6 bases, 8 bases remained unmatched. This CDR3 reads CASRRWTGRDTQYF. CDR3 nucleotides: TGCGCCAGCAGGAGGTGGACAGGGCGGGATACGCAGTATTTT.

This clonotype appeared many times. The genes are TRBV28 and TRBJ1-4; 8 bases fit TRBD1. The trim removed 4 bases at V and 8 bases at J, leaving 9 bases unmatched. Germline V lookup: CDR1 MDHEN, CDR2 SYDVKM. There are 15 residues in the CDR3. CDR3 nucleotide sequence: TGTGCCAGCAGTTCCGAAACCAGGGGGCTCGAAAAACTGTTTTTT. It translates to CASSSETRGLEKLFF.

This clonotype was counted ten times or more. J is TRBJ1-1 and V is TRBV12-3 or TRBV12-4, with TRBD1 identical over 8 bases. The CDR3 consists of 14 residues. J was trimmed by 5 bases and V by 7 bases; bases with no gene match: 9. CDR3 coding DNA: TGTGCCAGCACTATCCGGACAGGGTTGACTGAAGCTTTCTTT. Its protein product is CASTIRTGLTEAFF.

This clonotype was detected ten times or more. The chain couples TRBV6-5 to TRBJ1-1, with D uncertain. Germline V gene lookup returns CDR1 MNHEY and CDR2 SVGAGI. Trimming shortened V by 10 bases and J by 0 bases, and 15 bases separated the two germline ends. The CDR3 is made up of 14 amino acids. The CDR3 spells CATGGRLLNTEAFF. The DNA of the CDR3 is TGTGCCACCGGAGGTAGACTATTGAACACTGAAGCTTTCTTT.

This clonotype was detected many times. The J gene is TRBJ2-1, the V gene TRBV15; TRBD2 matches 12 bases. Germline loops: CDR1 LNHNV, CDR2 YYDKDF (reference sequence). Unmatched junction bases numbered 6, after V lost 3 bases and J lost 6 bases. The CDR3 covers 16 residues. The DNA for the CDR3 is TGTGCCACCAGCAGGTTGACTAGCGGGAGTTTCAATGAGCAGTTCTTC. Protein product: CATSRLTSGSFNEQFF.